A few counts support the clone carrying this TCR beta chain. Germline loops: CDR1 LNHDA, CDR2 SQIVND (reference sequence). V was clipped by 3 bases and J by 7 bases; unmatched bases: 11. CDR3 length equals 16 residues. This sample is part of a study of T cells in Graves' hyperthyroidism and ophthalmopathy. Authors of the study amplified TCR beta CDR3 regions from RNA transcripts. TCR CDR3 regions were first amplified by RT-PCR with HTBI primers. TCRdb re-analysed the multiplex PCR reads in MiXCR, keeping a single row per CDR3 protein. The sample holds about 480,000 distinct CDR3 sequences; approximately 23% are singletons and the top ten take around 47%.

Input material: blood. This TCR came from a woman aged 70-85 years with Graves' ophthalmopathy. The rearrangement joins TRBV19 to TRBJ2-1; TRBD2 agrees at 8 bases. DNA for the CDR3: TGTGCCAGTAGTATCCGAACTCGTCCGGGGGGGAATGAGCAGTTCTTC. Its translation is CASSIRTRPGGNEQFF.